This TCR beta chain was recovered during a study of identical twins. Comment on this clonotype: Mismatch with germline at one junction end may stem from a read error.

cDNA carried unique molecular identifiers, and a universal primer site was added by template switching. TCRdb called the 5' RACE reads again in MiXCR, with one record for every CDR3 protein. This sample has just under 650,000 distinct CDR3 sequences, with 7.1% found just once. CDR1 is SGHAT and CDR2 is FQNNGV in the germline V gene. The CDR3 is 18 residues long. This same sample was also taken into another study, of yellow fever vaccine responses in identical twins. As reported in that work: On the reported evidence, twins' vaccine T cell responses seemed partly convergent and partly personalized.

This chain connects TRBV11-2 to TRBJ2-1, with D possibly TRBD2 on 5 matching bases. This receptor was obtained from a woman between 18 and 29 years old in good health. Sequencing was done on a sample of PBMCs. In DNA, the CDR3 is TGTGCCAGCACCTTAGAGGGTAGGACTTTAGACTCCTACAATGAGCAGTTCTTC. Encoded protein: CASTLEGRTLDSYNEQFF.